The 5 T cell receptor beta chains below all came from one sample that was sequenced in a study of cytomegalovirus exposure and HLA in healthy donors. This PCR relied on a set of 60 Vbeta primers and 13 Jbeta primers. TCRdb's copy holds only in-frame clones and misses some; the assay was immunoSEQ multiplex PCR. This sample carries tens of thousands of clones, roughly 90% of them seen once, and the ten largest clones take 2.7%. The specimen sequenced was PBMCs. These receptor sequences come from a woman between 18 and 30 years old in good health and CMV-seronegative.

The chain employs TRBV10-3 and TRBJ1-3, with TRBD1 identical over 7 bases. Germline V gives CDR1 ENHRY, CDR2 SYGVKD. This CDR3 spans 14 amino acids. The junction had 3 bases not matched to a gene; V was cut back by 0 bases and J by 7 bases. In DNA form, the CDR3 reads TGTGCCATCAGTGAGTCCGACAGGGTGAACACCATATATTTT. Translated: CAISESDRVNTIYF.

This chain links TRBV28 with TRBJ2-3; TRBD2 agrees at 8 bases. CDR1 is MDHEN and CDR2 is SYDVKM in the germline V gene. The CDR3 has 16 amino acids. V trimming: 2 bases; J trimming: 7 bases; junction bases outside the gene matches: 11. The CDR3 region has the DNA TGTGCCAGCAGTTTAAAACTAAGAGCGGGAGTTCATACGCAGTATTTT. Translation gives CASSLKLRAGVHTQYF.

The chain joins TRBV5-1 to TRBJ2-7, with D uncertain. V was cut by 2 bases and J by 3 bases, with 6 bases left in between. Germline V CDR1 and CDR2: SGHRS, YFSETQ. This CDR3 is built from 12 residues. The CDR3 protein is CASSFDNYEQYF. CDR3 DNA: TGCGCCAGCAGCTTCGACAACTACGAGCAGTACTTC.

This rearrangement joins TRBV6-1 to TRBJ1-3; 7 bases are shared with TRBD1. The CDR3 consists of 15 residues. V lost 4 bases, J lost 4 bases, and 7 bases stayed unmatched. Germline V lookup: CDR1 MNHNS, CDR2 SASEGT. The CDR3, as DNA: TGTGCCAGCAGTGGATGGGACAGACCAGGAAACACCATATATTTT. Its translation: CASSGWDRPGNTIYF.

The V and J genes are TRBV27 and TRBJ2-2; D is uncertain. The CDR3 covers 14 residues. Trimming took 7 bases from V and 1 from J, leaving 10 bases between them. The germline gives CDR1 MNHEY, CDR2 SMNVEV (reference sequence). The CDR3 region is CASMLELNTGELFF. CDR3 nucleotides: TGTGCCAGCATGCTGGAGTTGAACACCGGGGAGCTGTTTTTT.